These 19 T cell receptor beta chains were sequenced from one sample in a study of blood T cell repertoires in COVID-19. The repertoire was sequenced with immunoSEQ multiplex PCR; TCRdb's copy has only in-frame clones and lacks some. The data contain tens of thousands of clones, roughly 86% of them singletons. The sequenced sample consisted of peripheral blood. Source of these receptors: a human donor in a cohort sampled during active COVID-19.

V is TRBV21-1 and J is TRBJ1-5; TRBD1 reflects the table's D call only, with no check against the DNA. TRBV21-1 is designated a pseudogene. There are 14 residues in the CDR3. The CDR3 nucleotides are TGTGCCAGCAGCCTAACCGGGCCAGGGTGGCCCCAGCATTTT. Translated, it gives CASSLTGPGWPQHF.

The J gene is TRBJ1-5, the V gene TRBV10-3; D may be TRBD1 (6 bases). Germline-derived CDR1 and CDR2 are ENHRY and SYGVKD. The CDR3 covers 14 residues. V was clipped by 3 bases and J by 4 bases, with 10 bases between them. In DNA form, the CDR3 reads TGTGCCATCAGTGACCGGACAGTGAATCAGCCCCAGCATTTT. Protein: CAISDRTVNQPQHF.

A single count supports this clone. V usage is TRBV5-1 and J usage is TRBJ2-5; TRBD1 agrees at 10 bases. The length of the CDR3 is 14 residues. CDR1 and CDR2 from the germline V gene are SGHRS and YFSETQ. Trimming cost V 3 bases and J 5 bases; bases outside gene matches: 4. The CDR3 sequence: CASSSGQGWETQYF. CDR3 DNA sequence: TGCGCCAGCAGCTCGGGACAGGGGTGGGAGACCCAGTACTTC. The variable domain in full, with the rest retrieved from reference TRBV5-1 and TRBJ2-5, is KAGVTQTPRYLIKTRGQQVTLSCSPISGHRSVSWYQQTPGQGLQFLFEYFSETQRNKGNFPGRFSGRQFSNSRSEMNVSTLELGDSALYLCASSSGQGWETQYFGPGTRLLVL.

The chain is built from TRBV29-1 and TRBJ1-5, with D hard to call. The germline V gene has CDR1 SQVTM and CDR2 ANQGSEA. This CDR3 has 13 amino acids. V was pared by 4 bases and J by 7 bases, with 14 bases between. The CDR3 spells CSVAIGVGQPQHF. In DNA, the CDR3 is TGCAGCGTTGCGATAGGAGTTGGGCAGCCCCAGCATTTT.

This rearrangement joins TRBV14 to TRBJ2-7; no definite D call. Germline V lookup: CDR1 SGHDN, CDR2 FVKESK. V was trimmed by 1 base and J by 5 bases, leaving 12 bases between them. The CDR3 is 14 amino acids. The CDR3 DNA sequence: TGTGCCAGCAGCCAAGTCCACCCATCGGACGAGCAGTACTTC. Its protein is CASSQVHPSDEQYF. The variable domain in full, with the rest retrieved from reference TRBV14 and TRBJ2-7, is EAGVTQFPSHSVIEKGQTVTLRCDPISGHDNLYWYRRVMGKEIKFLLHFVKESKQDESGMPNNRFLAERTGGTYSTLKVQPAELEDSGVYFCASSQVHPSDEQYFGPGTRLTVT.

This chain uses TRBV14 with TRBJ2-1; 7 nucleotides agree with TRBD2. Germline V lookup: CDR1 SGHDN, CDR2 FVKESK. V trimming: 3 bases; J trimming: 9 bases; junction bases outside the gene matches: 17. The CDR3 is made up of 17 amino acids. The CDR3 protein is CASSQILGLEGFGEQFF. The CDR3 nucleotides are TGTGCCAGCAGCCAGATTCTTGGACTAGAAGGATTCGGTGAGCAGTTCTTC.

CDR3 nucleotide sequence: TGTGCCACCAGCAGAGATGGGGACAGGGTGGAGGAAAAACTGTTTTTT. Residues: CATSRDGDRVEEKLFF. This rearrangement joins TRBV15 to TRBJ1-4, with 9 bases fitting TRBD1. CDR1 is LNHNV and CDR2 is YYDKDF in the germline V gene (reference sequence). There are 16 residues in the CDR3. Unmatched junction bases numbered 7, after V lost 0 bases and J lost 8 bases.

The CDR3 is CASSGTGSSTDTQYF. CDR3 coding DNA: TGTGCCAGCAGTGGGACAGGGTCGAGCACAGATACGCAGTATTTT. The chain carries TRBV25-1 and TRBJ2-3; 8 bases map to TRBD1. Germline loops: CDR1 MGHDK, CDR2 SYGVNS. The J segment lost 0 bases and the V segment lost 4 bases, leaving 3 bases of the junction unmatched. The CDR3 spans 15 residues.

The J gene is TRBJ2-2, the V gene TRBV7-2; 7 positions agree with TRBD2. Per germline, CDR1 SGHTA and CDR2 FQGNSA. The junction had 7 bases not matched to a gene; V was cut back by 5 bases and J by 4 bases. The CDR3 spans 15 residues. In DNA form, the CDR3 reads TGTGCCAGCAGCCCTGTCGCGGGGGTCACCGGGGAGCTGTTTTTT. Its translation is CASSPVAGVTGELFF.

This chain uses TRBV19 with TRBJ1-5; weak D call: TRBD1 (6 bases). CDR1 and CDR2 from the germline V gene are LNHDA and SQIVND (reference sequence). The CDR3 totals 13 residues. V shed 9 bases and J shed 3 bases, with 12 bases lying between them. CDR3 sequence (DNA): TGTGCCAGCCGGACAGCTATCAATCAGCCCCAGCATTTT. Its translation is CASRTAINQPQHF.

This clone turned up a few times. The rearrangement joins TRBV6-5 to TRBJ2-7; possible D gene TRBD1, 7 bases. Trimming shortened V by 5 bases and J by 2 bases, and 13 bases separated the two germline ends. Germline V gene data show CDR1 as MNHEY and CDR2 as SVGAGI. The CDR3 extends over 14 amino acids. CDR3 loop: CASSPGQRAYEQYF. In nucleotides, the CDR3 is TGTGCCAGCAGTCCGGGACAGCGGGCCTACGAGCAGTACTTC.

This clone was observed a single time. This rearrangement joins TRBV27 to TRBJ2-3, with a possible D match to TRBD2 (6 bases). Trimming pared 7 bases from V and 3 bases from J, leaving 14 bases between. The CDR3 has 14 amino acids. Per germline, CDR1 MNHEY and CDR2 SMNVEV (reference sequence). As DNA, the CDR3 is TGTGCCAGCACCAATAGCGGATTAACAGATACGCAGTATTTT. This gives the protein CASTNSGLTDTQYF.

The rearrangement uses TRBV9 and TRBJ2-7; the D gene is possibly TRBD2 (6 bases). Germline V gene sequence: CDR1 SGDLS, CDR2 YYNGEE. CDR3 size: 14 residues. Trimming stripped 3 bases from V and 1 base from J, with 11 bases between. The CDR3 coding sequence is TGTGCCAGCAGCGCGGGGGACCGTTCCTACGAGCAGTACTTC. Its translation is CASSAGDRSYEQYF.

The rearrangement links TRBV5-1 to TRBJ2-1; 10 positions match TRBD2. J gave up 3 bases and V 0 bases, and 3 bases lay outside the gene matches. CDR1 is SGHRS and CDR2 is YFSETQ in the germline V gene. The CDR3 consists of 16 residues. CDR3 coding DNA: TGCGCCAGCAGCTTGGATCTAGCGGGGGACTACAATGAGCAGTTCTTC. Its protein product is CASSLDLAGDYNEQFF.

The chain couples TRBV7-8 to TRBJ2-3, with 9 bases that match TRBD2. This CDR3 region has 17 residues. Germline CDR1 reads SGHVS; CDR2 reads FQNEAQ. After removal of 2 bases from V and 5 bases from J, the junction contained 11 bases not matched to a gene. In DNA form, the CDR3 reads TGTGCCAGCAGCTTATTAGCGGGGGCCCCCAGGGGAGATACGCAGTATTTT. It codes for CASSLLAGAPRGDTQYF.

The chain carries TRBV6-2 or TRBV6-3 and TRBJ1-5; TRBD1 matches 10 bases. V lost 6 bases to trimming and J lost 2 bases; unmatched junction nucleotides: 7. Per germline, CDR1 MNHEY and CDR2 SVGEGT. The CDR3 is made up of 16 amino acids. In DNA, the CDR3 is TGTGCCAGCAGCCGGGACAGGGGAAGGGGCAATCAGCCCCAGCATTTT. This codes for CASSRDRGRGNQPQHF.

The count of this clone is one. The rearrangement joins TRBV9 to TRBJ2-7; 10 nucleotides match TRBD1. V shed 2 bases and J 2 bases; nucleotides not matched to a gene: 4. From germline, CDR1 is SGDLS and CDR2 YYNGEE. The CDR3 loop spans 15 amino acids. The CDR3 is CASSVGQGTTYEQYF. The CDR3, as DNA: TGTGCCAGCAGCGTGGGACAGGGGACTACCTACGAGCAGTACTTC.

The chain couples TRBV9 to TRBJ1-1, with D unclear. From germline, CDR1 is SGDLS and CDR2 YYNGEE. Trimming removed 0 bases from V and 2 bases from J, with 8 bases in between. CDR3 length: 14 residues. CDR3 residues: CASSVDLINTEAFF. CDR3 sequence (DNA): TGTGCCAGCAGCGTAGACCTAATTAACACTGAAGCTTTCTTT.

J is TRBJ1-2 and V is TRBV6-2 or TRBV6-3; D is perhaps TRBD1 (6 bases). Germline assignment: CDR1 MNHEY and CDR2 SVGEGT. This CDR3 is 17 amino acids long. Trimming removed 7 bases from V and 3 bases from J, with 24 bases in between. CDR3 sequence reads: CASTPSTWGGLHYGYTF. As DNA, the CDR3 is TGTGCCAGCACCCCCAGCACATGGGGGGGGCTTCACTATGGCTACACCTTC.